A selection of T cell receptor beta chains follows, all from one sample in a study of beta chain features in type 1 diabetes. Data came from immunoSEQ multiplex PCR; TCRdb stores just in-frame clones and leaves some out. This sample carries 250,000 to 350,000 clones, less than 15% of them seen once, and the ten largest clones take about 6.6%. Sequencing was carried out using central memory CD4+ T cells from blood. These receptors were obtained from a man between 25 and 39 years old in good health. The CDR3 runs from the conserved cysteine through the conserved F or W. The order of the fields is clone size, V gene, J gene, D gene, CDR3 DNA, CDR3 protein. D genes are given only for firm matches. Part of the rows lack a size; the others show once, few, many or a class for expanded clones.

>-|TRBV4-2|TRBJ2-5|TRBD2
TGTGCCAGCAGCTTCCGCGTAGCGGGGGCACAAGAGACCCAGTACTTC
CASSFRVAGAQETQYF
>-|TRBV18|TRBJ2-2|-
TGTGCCAGTGTCGAGCAGGGATCGGCCGGGGAGCTGTTTTTT
CASVEQGSAGELFF
>-|TRBV5-1|TRBJ2-3|TRBD1
TGCGCCAGCAGCCCAAGAGCGAGACAGGGTGCAACACCGGGAGATACGCAGTATTTT
CASSPRARQGATPGDTQYF
>-|TRBV7-2|TRBJ2-7|TRBD2
TGTGCCAGCAGCCTCCAACTAGCGGGGGGCCCCTACTACGAGCAGTACTTC
CASSLQLAGGPYYEQYF
>-|TRBV2|TRBJ2-5|-
TGTGCCAGCAGAGCCTTGGAAGAGACCCAGTACTTC
CASRALEETQYF
>few|TRBV6-5|TRBJ1-4|TRBD1
TGTGCCAGCAGGCTCGACAGGGGACGGGAAAAACTGTTTTTT
CASRLDRGREKLFF
>-|TRBV6-1|TRBJ2-7|-
TGTGCCAGCAGCCCCGACGTTATGTACGAGCAGTACTTC
CASSPDVMYEQYF
>few|TRBV5-1|TRBJ2-2|TRBD1
TGCGCCAGCAGCTCGGGACAGAAGAACACCGGGGAGCTGTTTTTT
CASSSGQKNTGELFF
>-|TRBV9|TRBJ1-1|TRBD1
TGTGCCAGCAGCGTAAGTCCCGGGACAGGGAACACTGAAGCTTTCTTT
CASSVSPGTGNTEAFF
>few|TRBV6-6|TRBJ1-2|-
TGTGCCAGCAGTTCGACAGGAAACTATGGCTACACCTTC
CASSSTGNYGYTF
>few|TRBV5-4|TRBJ2-3|TRBD2
TGTGCCAGCAGCCCTAGCGGGTACGCCTCTCATACGCAGTATTTT
CASSPSGYASHTQYF
>-|TRBV11-2|TRBJ1-2|-
TGTGCCAGCAGCTCAGCGGGCGTAGGGGGAGGCTATGGCTACACCTTC
CASSSAGVGGGYGYTF
>-|TRBV19|TRBJ2-7|-
TGTGCCAGTAACCATCAGGGGACCTACGAGCAGTACTTC
CASNHQGTYEQYF
>-|TRBV2|TRBJ2-5|-
TGTGCCAGCAGTAGGGGGGCGGTCGGGCAAGAGACCCAGTACTTC
CASSRGAVGQETQYF
>-|TRBV6-6|TRBJ1-2|-
TGTGCCAGCAGTCAAGGTCTCTCCTATGGCTACACCTTC
CASSQGLSYGYTF
>-|TRBV14|TRBJ2-1|-
TGTGCCAGCAGCCAGAAGATGGATGGGAGCTCCTACAATGAGCAGTTCTTC
CASSQKMDGSSYNEQFF
>few|TRBV7-9|TRBJ1-2|-
TGTGCCAGCAGCTTAGATCTTAGGGGCGGCGGCTACACCTTC
CASSLDLRGGGYTF
>few|TRBV19|TRBJ2-1|TRBD2
TGTGCCAGTAGTATAGCGGGACTAGGGTACAATGAGCAGTTCTTC
CASSIAGLGYNEQFF
>-|TRBV27|TRBJ1-4|-
TGTGCCAGCAGTATTACGGGACAAGTTAATGAAAAACTGTTTTTT
CASSITGQVNEKLFF
>-|TRBV5-1|TRBJ2-3|TRBD1
TGCGCCAGCAAACAGGGGTCTACAGATACGCAGTATTTT
CASKQGSTDTQYF
>-|TRBV6-5|TRBJ2-7|-
TGTGCCAGCAGCTCTACTAGCTTGTCCTCCTACGAGCAGTACTTC
CASSSTSLSSYEQYF
>-|TRBV15|TRBJ1-2|-
TGTGCCACCAGCAGAGAGGCCGGGACTATTAGCTATGGCTACACCTTC
CATSREAGTISYGYTF
>few|TRBV7-2|TRBJ2-2|-
TGTGCCAGCAGCTTAGGGTCCCCCGGTGTCGGGGAGCTGTTTTTT
CASSLGSPGVGELFF
>-|TRBV7-2|TRBJ1-6|-
TGTGCCAGCAGCTTGGGGGGGGAAAGGTCACCCCTCCACTTT
CASSLGGERSPLHF
>few|TRBV5-4|TRBJ2-3|TRBD1
TGTGCCAGCAGCTTAGAAGGGGGCGCAGATACGCAGTATTTT
CASSLEGGADTQYF
>-|TRBV5-1|TRBJ2-2|TRBD2
TGCGCCAGCAGCCGAGGTCCTAGCGGGGACACCGGGGAGCTGTTTTTT
CASSRGPSGDTGELFF